Here is one T cell receptor (beta chain) with its context. The CDR3 covers 13 residues. Trimming cost V 5 bases and J 0 bases, with 7 bases left between them. Germline CDR1 and CDR2: WSHSY and SAAADI. The sample belongs to a study of sequential checkpoint blockade in melanoma. About the research overall: Maintenance nivolumab came after either treatment sequence.

Treatment of the sample: randomized to nivolumab then ipilimumab (arm A) or the reverse (arm B). From thawed PBMCs, live CD3+CD8+ cells negative for CD19 and CD56 were sorted. Repertoires were generated with immunoSEQ multiplex PCR, while TCRdb's copy carries only in-frame clones and drops some. Of around 26,000 clones listed, roughly 80% are singletons. The sequences come from CD8+ T cells sorted from blood (inferred from file names), collected from a patient given nivolumab and ipilimumab in sequence. This TCR was sampled from a human donor with melanoma. The chain joins TRBV10-2 to TRBJ1-2; tentative D call: TRBD1 (5 bases). CDR3 in DNA: TGCGCCAGCAGTCCGGGGGCTAACTATGGCTACACCTTC. It translates to CASSPGANYGYTF.